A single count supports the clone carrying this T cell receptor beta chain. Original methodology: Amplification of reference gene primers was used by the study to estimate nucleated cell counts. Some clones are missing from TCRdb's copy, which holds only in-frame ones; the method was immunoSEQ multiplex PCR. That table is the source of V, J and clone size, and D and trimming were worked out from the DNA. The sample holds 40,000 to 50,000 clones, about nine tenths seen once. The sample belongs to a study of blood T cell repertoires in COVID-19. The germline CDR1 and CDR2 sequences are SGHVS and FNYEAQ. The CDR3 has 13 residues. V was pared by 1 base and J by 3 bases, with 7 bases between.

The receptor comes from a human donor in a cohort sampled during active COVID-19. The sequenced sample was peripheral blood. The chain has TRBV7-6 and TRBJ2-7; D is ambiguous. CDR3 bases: TGTGCCAGCAGCTTAGTTCCGTTCTACGAGCAGTACTTC. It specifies CASSLVPFYEQYF.